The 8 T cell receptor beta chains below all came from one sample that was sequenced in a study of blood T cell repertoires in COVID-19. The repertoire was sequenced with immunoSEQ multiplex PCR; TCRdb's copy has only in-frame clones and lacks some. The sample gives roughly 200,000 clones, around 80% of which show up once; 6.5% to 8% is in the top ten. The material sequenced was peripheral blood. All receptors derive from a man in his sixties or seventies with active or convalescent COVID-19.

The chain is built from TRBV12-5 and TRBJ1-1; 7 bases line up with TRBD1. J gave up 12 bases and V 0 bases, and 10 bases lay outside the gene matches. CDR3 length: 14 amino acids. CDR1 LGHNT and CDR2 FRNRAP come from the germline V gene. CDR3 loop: CASGLVQGSGLPFF. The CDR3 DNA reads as TGTGCTAGTGGTTTGGTACAGGGGTCGGGGCTGCCTTTCTTT.

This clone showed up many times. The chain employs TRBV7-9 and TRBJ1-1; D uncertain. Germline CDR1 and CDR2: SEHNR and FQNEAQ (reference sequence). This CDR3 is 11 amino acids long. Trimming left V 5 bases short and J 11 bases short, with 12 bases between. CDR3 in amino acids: CASSPREGAFF. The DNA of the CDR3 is TGTGCCAGCAGCCCTCGGGAAGGGGCTTTCTTT.

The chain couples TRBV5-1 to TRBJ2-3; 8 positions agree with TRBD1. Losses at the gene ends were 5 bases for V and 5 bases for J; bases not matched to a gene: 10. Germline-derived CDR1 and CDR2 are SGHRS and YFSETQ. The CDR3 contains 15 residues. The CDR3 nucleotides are TGCGCCAGCAGAAAACTTGGGACAGGAGAAGATACGCAGTATTTT. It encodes CASRKLGTGEDTQYF.

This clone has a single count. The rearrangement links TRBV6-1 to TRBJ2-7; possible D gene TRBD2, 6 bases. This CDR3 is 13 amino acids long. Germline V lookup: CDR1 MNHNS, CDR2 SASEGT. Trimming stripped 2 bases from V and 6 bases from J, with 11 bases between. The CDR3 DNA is TGTGCCAGCAGTGAACTGGAGGGATCCGAGCAGTACTTC. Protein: CASSELEGSEQYF.

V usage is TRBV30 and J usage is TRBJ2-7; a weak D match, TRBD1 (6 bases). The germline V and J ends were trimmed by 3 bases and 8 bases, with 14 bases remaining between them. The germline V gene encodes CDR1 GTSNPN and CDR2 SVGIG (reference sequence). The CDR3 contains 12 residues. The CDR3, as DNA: TGTGCCTGGAGCCCCCAGGGGCGCAAGCAGTACTTC. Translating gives CAWSPQGRKQYF.

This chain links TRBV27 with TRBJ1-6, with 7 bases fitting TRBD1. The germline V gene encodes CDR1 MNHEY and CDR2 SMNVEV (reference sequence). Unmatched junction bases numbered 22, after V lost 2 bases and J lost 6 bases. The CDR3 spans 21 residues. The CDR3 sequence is CASSLARGNKRTWTINSPLHF. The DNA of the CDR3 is TGTGCCAGCAGTTTAGCCAGGGGGAATAAGCGTACTTGGACTATTAATTCACCCCTCCACTTT.

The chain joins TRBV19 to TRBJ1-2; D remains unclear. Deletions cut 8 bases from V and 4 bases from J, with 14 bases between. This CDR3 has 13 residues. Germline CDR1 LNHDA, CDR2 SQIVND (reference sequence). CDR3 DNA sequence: TGTGCCAGTGGGCGGGAGTCCTTCTATGGCTACACCTTC. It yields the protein CASGRESFYGYTF.

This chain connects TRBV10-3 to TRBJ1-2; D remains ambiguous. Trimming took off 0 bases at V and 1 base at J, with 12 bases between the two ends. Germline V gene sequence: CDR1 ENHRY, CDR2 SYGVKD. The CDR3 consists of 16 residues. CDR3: CAISESGRLFNYGYTF. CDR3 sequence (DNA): TGTGCCATCAGTGAGTCGGGCAGGCTCTTTAACTATGGCTACACCTTC.